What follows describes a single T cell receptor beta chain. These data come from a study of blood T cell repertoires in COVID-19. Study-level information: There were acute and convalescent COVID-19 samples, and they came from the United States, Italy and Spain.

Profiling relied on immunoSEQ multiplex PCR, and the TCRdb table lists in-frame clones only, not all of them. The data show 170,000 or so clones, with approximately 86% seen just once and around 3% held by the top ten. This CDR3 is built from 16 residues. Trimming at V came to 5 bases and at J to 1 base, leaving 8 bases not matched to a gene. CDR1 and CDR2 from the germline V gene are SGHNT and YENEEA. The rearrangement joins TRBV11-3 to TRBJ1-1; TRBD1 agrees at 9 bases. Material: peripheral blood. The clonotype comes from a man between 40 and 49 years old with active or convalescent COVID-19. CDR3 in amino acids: CASSPGTGKTNTEAFF. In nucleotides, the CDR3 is TGTGCCAGCAGCCCAGGGACAGGGAAAACGAACACTGAAGCTTTCTTT.